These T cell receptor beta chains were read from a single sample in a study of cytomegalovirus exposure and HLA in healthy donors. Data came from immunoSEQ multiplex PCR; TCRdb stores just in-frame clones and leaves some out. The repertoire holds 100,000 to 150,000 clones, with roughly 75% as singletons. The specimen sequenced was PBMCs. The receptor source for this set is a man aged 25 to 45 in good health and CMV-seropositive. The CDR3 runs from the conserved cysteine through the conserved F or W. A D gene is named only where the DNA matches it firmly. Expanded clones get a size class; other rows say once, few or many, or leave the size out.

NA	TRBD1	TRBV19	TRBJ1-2	CASTLGQGNGYTF	TGTGCCAGTACCCTGGGACAGGGAAATGGCTACACCTTC
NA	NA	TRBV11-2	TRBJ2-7	CASSLGLPAWYEQYF	TGTGCCAGCAGCTTGGGACTCCCCGCCTGGTACGAGCAGTACTTC
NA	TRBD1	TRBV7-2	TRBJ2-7	CASSSTVTGLPYEQYF	TGTGCCAGCAGCTCGACCGTGACAGGGCTCCCCTACGAGCAGTACTTC
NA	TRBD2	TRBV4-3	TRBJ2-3	CASSQAAGGDRTQYF	TGCGCCAGCAGCCAAGCAGCGGGGGGGGACCGGACGCAGTATTTT
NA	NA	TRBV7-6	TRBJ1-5	CASSLIPGDNQPQHF	TGTGCCAGCAGCTTAATCCCAGGTGACAATCAGCCCCAGCATTTT
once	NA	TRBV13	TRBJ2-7	CASSRSTFYDRIIYEQYF	TGTGCCAGCAGCCGCTCAACCTTCTACGACAGGATAATTTACGAGCAGTACTTC
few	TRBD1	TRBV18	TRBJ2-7	CASSPGQGTSYEQYF	TGTGCCAGCTCACCTGGACAGGGGACTTCCTACGAGCAGTACTTC
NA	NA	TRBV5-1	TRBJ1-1	CASSLVQQGNTEAFF	TGCGCCAGCAGCTTGGTTCAACAGGGAAACACTGAAGCTTTCTTT
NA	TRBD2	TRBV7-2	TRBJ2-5	CASSFHWREGMEETQYF	TGTGCCAGCAGCTTCCACTGGCGGGAGGGAATGGAAGAGACCCAGTACTTC
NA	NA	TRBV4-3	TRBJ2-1	CASSQAPRVEQFF	TGCGCCAGCAGCCAAGCTCCGAGAGTAGAGCAGTTCTTC
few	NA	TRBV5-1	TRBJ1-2	CASSLGQYGYTF	TGCGCCAGCAGCTTAGGACAGTATGGCTACACCTTC
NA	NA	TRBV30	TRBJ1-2	CAWSVDQGHGYTF	TGTGCCTGGAGTGTTGATCAGGGCCATGGCTACACCTTC
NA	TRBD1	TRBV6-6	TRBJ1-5	CASDLGGWNQPQHF	TGTGCCAGCGACCTAGGGGGCTGGAATCAGCCCCAGCATTTT
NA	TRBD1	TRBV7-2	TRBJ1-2	CASSFSGTGGGGYTF	TGTGCCAGCAGCTTCTCTGGGACAGGGGGCGGGGGCTACACCTTC
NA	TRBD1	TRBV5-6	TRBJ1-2	CASSSGTGGSGYTF	TGTGCCAGCAGCTCGGGGACAGGGGGCTCTGGCTACACCTTC
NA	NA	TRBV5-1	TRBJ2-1	CASSLGMLRSYNEQFF	TGCGCCAGCAGCTTGGGTATGCTGAGATCCTACAATGAGCAGTTCTTC
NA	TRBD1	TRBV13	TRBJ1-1	CASSLDRGTEAFF	TGTGCCAGCAGCTTAGACAGGGGTACTGAAGCTTTCTTT
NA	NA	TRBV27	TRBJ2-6	CASSLWRGMGTDRSGANVLTF	TGTGCCAGCAGTTTATGGAGGGGAATGGGGACGGATCGCTCTGGGGCCAACGTCCTGACTTTC
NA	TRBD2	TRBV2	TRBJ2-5	CASSGGRAVETQYF	TGTGCCAGCAGCGGCGGGAGGGCCGTGGAGACCCAGTACTTC
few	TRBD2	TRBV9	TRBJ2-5	CASSVGTSGRAFETQYF	TGTGCCAGCAGCGTGGGGACTAGCGGGAGGGCCTTTGAGACCCAGTACTTC
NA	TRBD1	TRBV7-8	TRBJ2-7	CASSSWDREYEQYF	TGTGCCAGCAGCTCCTGGGACAGGGAGTACGAGCAGTACTTC
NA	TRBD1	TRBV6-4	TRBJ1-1	CASSNQGGTEAFF	TGTGCCAGCAGCAACCAGGGGGGCACTGAAGCTTTCTTT
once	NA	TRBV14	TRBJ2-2	CASSQVESGELFF	TGTGCCAGCAGCCAAGTCGAGTCCGGGGAGCTGTTTTTT
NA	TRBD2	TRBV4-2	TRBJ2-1	CASSQPSGQIF	TGTGCCAGCAGCCAGCCTAGCGGGCAGATCTTC
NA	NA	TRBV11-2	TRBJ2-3	CASSLGQDRDTQYF	TGTGCCAGCAGCTTAGGACAGGACAGAGATACGCAGTATTTT
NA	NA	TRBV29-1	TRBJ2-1	CSVGQVGVSYNEQFF	TGCAGCGTTGGACAGGTCGGGGTCTCCTACAATGAGCAGTTCTTC
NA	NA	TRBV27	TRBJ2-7	CASSPLPRGYEQYF	TGTGCCAGCAGTCCTTTACCCCGGGGGTACGAGCAGTACTTC
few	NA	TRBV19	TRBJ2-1	CASSIDRLALYNEQFF	TGTGCCAGTAGTATAGATCGGCTAGCGCTGTACAATGAGCAGTTCTTC
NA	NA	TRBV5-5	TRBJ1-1	CASSLVANTEAFF	TGTGCCAGCAGCTTGGTAGCGAACACTGAAGCTTTCTTT
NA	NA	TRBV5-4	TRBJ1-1	CASIGRWGTEAFF	TGTGCCAGCATCGGAAGGTGGGGGACAGAAGCTTTCTTT
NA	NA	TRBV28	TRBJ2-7	CASSLPRQGGYEQYF	TGTGCCAGCAGTTTACCGAGGCAGGGGGGCTACGAGCAGTACTTC
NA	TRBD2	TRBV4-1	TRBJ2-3	CASSPGGSGRTDTQYF	TGCGCCAGCAGCCCTGGTGGAAGCGGGAGAACAGATACGCAGTATTTT
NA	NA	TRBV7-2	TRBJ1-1	CASSSGRQANTEAFF	TGTGCCAGCAGCTCCGGACGACAGGCGAACACTGAAGCTTTCTTT
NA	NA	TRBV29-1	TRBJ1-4	CSVGRGEKLFF	TGCAGCGTAGGGCGGGGAGAAAAACTGTTTTTT
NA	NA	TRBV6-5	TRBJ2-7	CASSRVAGTTYEQYF	TGTGCCAGCAGCCGTGTCGCGGGGACCACATACGAGCAGTACTTC
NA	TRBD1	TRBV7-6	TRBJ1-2	CASSLVPTGDYGYTF	TGTGCCAGCAGCTTAGTCCCTACAGGGGACTATGGCTACACCTTC
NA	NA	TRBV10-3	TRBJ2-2	CAISDSREFANTGELFF	TGTGCCATCAGTGATAGTAGGGAGTTCGCGAACACCGGGGAGCTGTTTTTT
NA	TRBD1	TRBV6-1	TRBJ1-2	CASSETGDYGYTF	TGTGCCAGCAGTGAAACAGGGGACTATGGCTACACCTTC
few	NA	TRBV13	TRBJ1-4	CASSGRDPYEKLFF	TGTGCCAGCAGCGGGCGGGACCCTTACGAAAAACTGTTTTTT
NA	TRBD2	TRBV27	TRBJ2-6	CASTRLGGGTSGANVLTF	TGTGCCAGCACTCGACTTGGGGGGGGGACCTCTGGGGCCAACGTCCTGACTTTC
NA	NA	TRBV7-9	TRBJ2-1	CASLRQIGGGEQFF	TGTGCCAGTTTGCGGCAAATAGGGGGGGGTGAGCAGTTCTTC
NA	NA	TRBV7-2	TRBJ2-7	CASSLLARYSYEQYF	TGTGCCAGCAGCTTATTAGCTAGATACTCCTACGAGCAGTACTTC
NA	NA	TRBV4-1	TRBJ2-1	CASSPGSSYNEQFF	TGCGCCAGCAGCCCTGGGAGCTCCTACAATGAGCAGTTCTTC
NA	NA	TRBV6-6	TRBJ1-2	CASSPDRSYGYTF	TGTGCCAGCAGCCCCGACAGGTCCTATGGCTACACCTTC
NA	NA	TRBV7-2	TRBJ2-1	CASSLEIGLAEEQFF	TGTGCCAGCAGCTTAGAAATTGGGCTAGCTGAAGAGCAGTTCTTC
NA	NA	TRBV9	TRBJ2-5	CASSLGGGGETQYF	TGTGCCAGCAGCTTAGGGGGGGGAGGAGAGACCCAGTACTTC
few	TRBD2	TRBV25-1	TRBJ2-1	CASAFIASGSYNEQFF	TGTGCCAGCGCCTTTATTGCTAGCGGGAGCTACAATGAGCAGTTCTTC